One sample yielded the 23 T cell receptor beta chains listed below, sequenced in a study of tissue T cells after allogeneic stem cell transplantation. The method was immunoSEQ multiplex PCR; TCRdb's version includes in-frame clones alone and lacks a portion of them. Of 15,000 to 20,000 clones listed, about 70% were seen once; the top ten hold approximately 1%. The specimen was spleen. Receptor source: a female BALB/c mouse in good health. Strain haplotype at MHC: H2-d.

A word on this clone: Genes and germline are mouse. The read comes to an end 1 residue before the CDR3 does, leaving the germline J gene to fill in the end. The chain combines TRBV29 with TRBJ1-2; TRBD1 might be the D (6 bases). CDR3 length: 13 residues. The germline gives CDR1 MSHET, CDR2 SYDVDS. V was trimmed by 5 bases and J by 3 bases, leaving 10 bases between them. The CDR3 spells CASSGGADSDYTF. CDR3 DNA, as far as it was read: TGTGCTAGCAGTGGGGGGGCTGACTCCGACTACACC.

In regard to this clone: Gene and germline names: mouse. The read comes to an end 1 residue before the CDR3 does, leaving the germline J gene to fill in the end. The chain has TRBV1 and TRBJ1-5, with TRBD1 matching over 9 bases. V lost 3 bases and J lost 6; bases outside the gene matches: 6. This CDR3 region has 15 residues. Germline CDR1 is NSQYPW and CDR2 is LRSPGD (reference sequence). The part of the CDR3 DNA that was read is TGCACCTGCAGTGCGAAAGGGACAGGGAGCCAGGCTCCGCTT. As protein: CTCSAKGTGSQAPL. The CDR3 in full is CTCSAKGTGSQAPLF.

Regarding this clone: Any gene name here is a mouse gene name. Coverage ceases 1 residue before the CDR3 finishes, and the germline J gene fills in the end. Other DNA sequences in the sample encode the same CDR3. The J gene is TRBJ1-1, the V gene TRBV1, with no clear D. Looked up from germline, CDR1 is NSQYPW and CDR2 is LRSPGD (reference sequence). CDR3 size: 11 residues. Trimming took 1 base from V and 5 from J, leaving 2 bases between them. Incomplete CDR3 DNA: TGCACCTGCAGTGCAGGGACAGAAGTCTTC. Protein sequence: CTCSAGTEVF. The full CDR3 is CTCSAGTEVFF.

For this clone: Gene names refer to mouse genes. The CDR3 is cut off 1 residue early in the read; its end comes from the germline J gene. The rearrangement joins TRBV2 to TRBJ2-3; 8 nucleotides match TRBD2. The junction had 2 bases not matched to a gene; V was cut back by 2 bases and J by 1 base. The germline V gene encodes CDR1 LGHNA and CDR2 YSYQKL. The CDR3 is 15 residues long. CDR3 region: CASSQTGGRAETLYF. CDR3 DNA (partial): TGTGCCAGCAGCCAAACTGGGGGACGTGCAGAAACGCTGTAT.

Points on this clone: Mouse gene names apply. Coverage ceases 1 residue before the CDR3 finishes, and the germline J gene fills in the end. This rearrangement joins TRBV1 to TRBJ1-1; 9 bases fit TRBD1. V gave up 1 base and J gave up 1 base; unmatched junction bases: 1. Germline V lookup: CDR1 NSQYPW, CDR2 LRSPGD (reference sequence). The CDR3 is made up of 15 amino acids. The CDR3 protein is CTCSAVDRGNTEVFF. Partial CDR3 DNA: TGCACCTGCAGTGCAGTGGACAGGGGAAACACAGAAGTCTTC.

This clone has just one count. Gene names denote mouse genes. The read falls 1 residue short of the CDR3 end, and the missing part is taken from the germline J gene. The V call is TRBV4, the J call TRBJ2-4, with 9 bases matching TRBD2. The germline CDR1 and CDR2 sequences are LGHDT and YNNKQL (reference sequence). CDR3 length equals 16 residues. V shed 5 bases and J 0 bases; nucleotides not matched to a gene: 6. The sequenced CDR3 bases are TGTGCCAGCAGCCCGAACTGGGGGGTTAGTCAAAACACCTTGTAC. It yields the protein CASSPNWGVSQNTLY. The full CDR3 is CASSPNWGVSQNTLYF.

As regards this clone: The germline and genes are mouse ones. The CDR3 end is not reached by the read, which stops 1 residue before it; the germline J gene fills it in. This chain connects TRBV31 to TRBJ1-2; D is unclear. Germline CDR1 GKSSPN, CDR2 SITVG. The CDR3 has 13 amino acids. Trimming left V 4 bases short and J 0 bases short, with 9 bases between. The CDR3 loop is CAWMTRANSDYTF. The DNA read from the CDR3 is TGTGCCTGGATGACAAGAGCAAACTCCGACTACACC.

A word on this clone: Genes and germline are mouse. CDR3 loop: CASRTTGQDTQYF. The CDR3 DNA, read in part, is TGTGCCAGCAGGACGACTGGACAAGACACCCAGTAC. The rearrangement uses TRBV13-3 and TRBJ2-5; a possible D gene is TRBD2 (6 bases). The read ends 1 residue before the CDR3 terminus; that terminus is restored from the germline J gene. This CDR3 comprises 13 residues. Germline CDR1 is NNHDY and CDR2 is SYVADS. V gave up 5 bases and J gave up 3 bases, with 10 bases separating them.

Worth noting for this clone: The genes and germline here are from mouse. The CDR3 end falls 1 residue outside the read, so it is completed with the germline J gene. The J gene is TRBJ2-4, the V gene TRBV4; the D gene is possibly TRBD2 (7 bases). The CDR3 contains 13 residues. The V end lost 4 bases, the J end lost 2 bases, and 7 bases lay between the germline ends. CDR1 and CDR2 (germline): LGHDT, YNNKQL (reference sequence). CDR3 loop: CASSWGAQNTLYF. Incomplete CDR3 DNA: TGTGCCAGCAGCTGGGGGGCTCAAAACACCTTGTAC.

Only a few counts were recorded for this clone. Genes here carry mouse names. The read falls 1 residue short of the CDR3 end, and the missing part is taken from the germline J gene. V gene TRBV19 combines with J gene TRBJ2-5, with 8 bases matching TRBD2. Trimming took 2 bases from V and 8 from J; bases not matched to a gene: 4. Germline V gene sequence: CDR1 FNHDT, CDR2 SITEND (reference sequence). The length of the CDR3 is 13 residues. CDR3 region: CASSMGGRSTQYF. The part of the CDR3 DNA that was read is TGTGCCAGCAGTATGGGGGGGCGCTCCACCCAGTAC.

As concerns this clone: Gene names refer to mouse genes. The observed sequence ends 1 residue before the CDR3 terminus, with the missing tail filled in from the germline J gene. This chain joins TRBV13-2 and TRBJ2-4, with D perhaps assigned TRBD1 or TRBD2 (6 bases each). Germline-derived CDR1 and CDR2 are NNHNN and SYGAGS (reference sequence). This CDR3 comprises 12 residues. V was clipped by 2 bases and J by 8 bases, with 9 bases between them. The CDR3 bases that were read are TGTGCCAGCGGTGAGGGGGCGGGCACCTTGTAC. Amino acid sequence: CASGEGAGTLY. Given in full, the CDR3 is CASGEGAGTLYF.

Details on this clone: All gene names here are mouse names. The CDR3 goes on 1 residue after the read ends, and that part is filled in from the germline J gene. The chain has TRBV13-1 and TRBJ1-1; tentative D call: TRBD1 (6 bases). This CDR3 comprises 12 residues. The germline gives CDR1 NSHNY, CDR2 SYGAGN. V gave up 0 bases and J gave up 8 bases, with 8 bases separating them. CDR3 amino acids: CASSDAGVEVFF. The sequenced CDR3 bases are TGTGCCAGCAGTGATGCAGGGGTGGAAGTCTTC.

Regarding this clone: Genes here carry mouse names. Read data end 1 residue before the CDR3 end; the end is taken from the germline J gene. This chain links TRBV13-1 with TRBJ2-1; 9 nucleotides match TRBD1. The V segment lost 0 bases and the J segment 3 bases; nucleotides outside the gene matches: 1. The CDR3 loop spans 15 amino acids. From germline, CDR1 is NSHNY and CDR2 SYGAGN. CDR3 bases read: TGTGCCAGCAGTGATGGACAGGGGGTCTATGCTGAGCAGTTC. As protein: CASSDGQGVYAEQF. The full CDR3 protein reads CASSDGQGVYAEQFF.

About this clone itself: Genes and germline come from the mouse. The read ends 1 residue shy of where the CDR3 ends; the end is completed using the germline J gene. The chain has TRBV13-2 and TRBJ2-1; no clear D gene. Trimming took 3 bases from V and 3 from J, leaving 4 bases between them. The CDR3 has 12 amino acids. CDR1 is NNHNN and CDR2 is SYGAGS in the germline V gene (reference sequence). The part of the CDR3 DNA that was read is TGTGCCAGCGGTGGCATCTATGCTGAGCAGTTC. This codes for CASGGIYAEQF. The complete CDR3 sequence is CASGGIYAEQFF.

Worth noting for this clone: Gene labels here are mouse ones. The read finishes 1 residue shy of the CDR3 end, and the germline J gene is used to complete it. The chain combines TRBV13-3 with TRBJ2-2, with 10 nucleotides matching TRBD1. J lost 1 base, V lost 5 bases, and 2 bases had no gene match. Germline lookup yields CDR1 NNHDY and CDR2 SYVADS. The CDR3 is made up of 15 amino acids. The covered CDR3 bases are TGTGCCAGCAGCCGGGACAGGGGAAACACCGGGCAGCTCTAC. Protein product: CASSRDRGNTGQLY. The full CDR3 sequence reads CASSRDRGNTGQLYF.

About this clone: These gene names are mouse names. The read falls 1 residue short of the CDR3 end, and the missing part is taken from the germline J gene. The rearrangement links TRBV31 to TRBJ2-7; 7 bases are a match to TRBD2. The CDR3 runs 14 residues. The V gene's germline CDR1 is GKSSPN and CDR2 SITVG. With 1 base clipped from V and 3 bases from J, the junction kept 6 bases outside the gene matches. CDR3 sequence reads: CAWSPSSGGYEQYF. The CDR3 bases that were read are TGTGCCTGGAGTCCCTCATCTGGGGGCTATGAACAGTAC. The whole variable domain, remainder taken from reference TRBV31 and TRBJ2-7, is AQTIHQWPVAEIKAVGSPLSLGCTIKGKSSPNLYWYWQATGGTLQQLFYSITVGQVESVVQLNLSASRPKDDQFILSTEKLLLSHSGFYLCAWSPSSGGYEQYFGPGTRLTVL.

This clone was seen a few times. Germline and genes here are mouse. Read data end 1 residue before the CDR3 end; the end is taken from the germline J gene. The chain joins TRBV13-1 to TRBJ2-1; D might be TRBD2 (7 bases). Germline lookup yields CDR1 NSHNY and CDR2 SYGAGN. The CDR3 spans 15 residues. Trimming left V 0 bases short and J 4 bases short, with 11 bases between. The CDR3: CASSDEGGRYAEQFF. The sequenced part of the CDR3 DNA is TGTGCCAGCAGTGATGAGGGGGGCAGATATGCTGAGCAGTTC.

Turning to this clone: The genes are named according to mouse. The CDR3 goes on 1 residue after the read ends, and that part is filled in from the germline J gene. The chain combines TRBV20 with TRBJ2-5; D not certain. CDR1 is GFQATS, CDR2 STVNSAI, per germline. CDR3 length equals 13 residues. V was pared by 3 bases and J by 0 bases, with 7 bases between. Partial CDR3 DNA: TGTGGTGCTAGACATCTTAACCAAGACACCCAGTAC. Translation gives CGARHLNQDTQY. The CDR3 in its entirety is CGARHLNQDTQYF.

About this clone itself: The listed genes are named as in mouse. The missing CDR3 end, 1 residue past where the read stops, is filled in from the germline J gene. The chain uses TRBV19 and TRBJ2-5; no clear D. Trimming removed 2 bases at V and 3 bases at J, with 7 bases between. The CDR3 is 13 amino acids. Germline assignment: CDR1 FNHDT and CDR2 SITEND (reference sequence). The DNA read from the CDR3 is TGTGCCAGCAGTATTCTGGTTCAAGACACCCAGTAC. This codes for CASSILVQDTQY. The CDR3 as a whole reads CASSILVQDTQYF.

Remarks on this clone: Each gene name is a mouse one. The sequenced fragment ends 1 residue before the CDR3 boundary, so the rest is inferred from the germline J gene. The V call is TRBV5, the J call TRBJ1-4; D perhaps matches TRBD1 (5 bases). V shed 3 bases and J shed 6 bases, with 14 bases lying between them. Per the germline V gene, CDR1 is LGHNA and CDR2 is YNLKQL (reference sequence). The CDR3 length is 15 residues. This chain's CDR3 is CASSHSAREDERLFF. CDR3 DNA (partial): TGTGCCAGCAGCCATTCCGCCAGGGAGGACGAAAGATTATTT.

As for this clone: Gene labels here are mouse ones. Read data end 1 residue before the CDR3 end; the end is taken from the germline J gene. The chain recombines TRBV19 with TRBJ1-4; weak D call: TRBD1 (6 bases). Germline V gives CDR1 FNHDT, CDR2 SITEND (reference sequence). V lost 1 base and J lost 4, with 14 bases in between. CDR3 length: 16 amino acids. Incomplete CDR3 DNA: TGTGCCAGCAGTATAACGGGGGCGCGGGTCAACGAAAGATTATTT. Protein product: CASSITGARVNERLF. The complete CDR3 sequence is CASSITGARVNERLFF.

Comment on this clone: The genes are named according to mouse. The missing CDR3 end, 1 residue past where the read stops, is filled in from the germline J gene. V gene TRBV13-1 combines with J gene TRBJ1-4; D unresolved. Trimming pared 0 bases from V and 5 bases from J, leaving 5 bases between. The length of the CDR3 is 13 residues. CDR1 is NSHNY, CDR2 SYGAGN, per germline. The sequenced CDR3 bases are TGTGCCAGCAGTGATGCACAAAACGAAAGATTATTT. Amino acids: CASSDAQNERLF. The complete CDR3 reads CASSDAQNERLFF.

Only one count was recorded for this clone. Gene names denote mouse genes. Read coverage stops 1 residue before the CDR3 terminus; the germline J gene supplies the remainder. The V call is TRBV29, the J call TRBJ2-5; no firm D call. V was clipped by 0 bases and J by 1 base, with 2 bases between them. This CDR3 has 13 amino acids. CDR1 MSHET and CDR2 SYDVDS come from the germline V gene. CDR3 loop: CASSLSYQDTQYF. The DNA read from the CDR3 is TGTGCTAGCAGTTTATCCTACCAAGACACCCAGTAC.